The 10 T cell receptor beta chains below come from one sample, sequenced in a study of metastatic and nonmetastatic thyroid tumors. TCRdb re-called the PCR reads through MiXCR. The sample holds around 8,700 clones, roughly 24% seen once. Among the patients, none had received any treatment before thyroid surgery. The sequenced material came from adjacent normal tissue. Source of these receptors: a female donor with papillary thyroid cancer or a benign thyroid nodule (not recorded which). Some clones in this sample may be carry-over from other donors' samples.

The chain joins TRBV15 to TRBJ1-2; D perhaps matches TRBD1 (5 bases). Trimming cost V 0 bases and J 4 bases, with 12 bases left between them. The CDR3 consists of 15 residues. Germline V gene sequence: CDR1 LNHNV, CDR2 YYDKDF (reference sequence). The CDR3 bases are TGTGCCACCAGCAGAGATCAGGGTCCCGGCTATGGCTACACCTTC. It is translated as CATSRDQGPGYGYTF.

The chain links TRBV11-2 to TRBJ2-5; 7 bases agree with TRBD1. Germline CDR1 and CDR2: SGHAT and FQNNGV. This CDR3 spans 12 amino acids. The V gene end was trimmed by 8 bases and the J gene end by 2 bases; junction bases not matched to a gene: 2. For the CDR3, the DNA is TGTGCCAGCTCGGGACAGCAAGAGACCCAGTACTTC. Translation: CASSGQQETQYF.

The chain is built from TRBV29-1 and TRBJ2-1, with TRBD1 matching 8 bases. CDR1 and CDR2 (germline): SQVTM, ANQGSEA. The CDR3 covers 14 residues. Trimming cost V 7 bases and J 2 bases; bases outside gene matches: 7. The CDR3: CSADQGAPYNEQFF. The CDR3 DNA reads TGCAGCGCTGACCAGGGGGCTCCCTACAATGAGCAGTTCTTC.

By share, this clone ranks as medium-sized (0.01 to 0.1%). The J gene is TRBJ2-5, the V gene TRBV28, with 8 bases fitting TRBD1. CDR3 length: 12 residues. Germline V CDR1 and CDR2: MDHEN, SYDVKM. Germline trimming cut 7 bases from V and 5 bases from J; bases unmatched to any gene: 3. Written as DNA, the CDR3 is TGTGCCAGCACTACAGGGGGGGAGACCCAGTACTTC. As protein: CASTTGGETQYF. The full variable domain, completed using reference TRBV28 and TRBJ2-5, is DVKVTQSSRYLVKRTGEKVFLECVQDMDHENMFWYRQDPGLGLRLIYFSYDVKMKEKGDIPEGYSVSREKKERFSLILESASTNQTSMYLCASTTGGETQYFGPGTRLLVL.

This clone was counted once. This rearrangement joins TRBV30 to TRBJ2-7, with D perhaps TRBD1 (6 bases). Germline V lookup: CDR1 GTSNPN, CDR2 SVGIG (reference sequence). This CDR3 spans 13 amino acids. Trimming shortened V by 3 bases and J by 3 bases, and 12 bases separated the two germline ends. CDR3 amino acids: CAWSPGHYYEQYF. In nucleotides, the CDR3 is TGTGCCTGGAGCCCGGGACACTACTACGAGCAGTACTTC.

This clone was seen a handful of times. The J gene is TRBJ1-2, the V gene TRBV25-1; TRBD1 might be the D (5 bases). The germline V and J ends were trimmed by 1 base and 4 bases, with 7 bases remaining between them. Germline V CDR1 and CDR2: MGHDK, SYGVNS. The CDR3 is 13 amino acids. The CDR3 DNA reads TGTGCCAGCAGTGAATGGGGCAGCTATGGCTACACCTTC. Translating gives CASSEWGSYGYTF.

The CDR3 bases are TGTGCCAGCAGCCGGGACAGGGTTACGAACACTGAAGCTTTCTTT. Residues: CASSRDRVTNTEAFF. The V gene is TRBV6-1, the J gene TRBJ1-1; 9 bases fit TRBD1. The germline CDR1 and CDR2 sequences are MNHNS and SASEGT. This CDR3 is 15 amino acids long. The junction had 6 bases not matched to a gene; V was cut back by 6 bases and J by 1 base.

In regard to this clone: Germline and junction disagree at one end, which may indicate a read error. The chain recombines TRBV5-1 with TRBJ2-2; the D call may be TRBD1 or TRBD2 (5 bases each). CDR1 SGHRS and CDR2 YFSETQ come from the germline V gene. This CDR3 contains 17 residues. The CDR3: CASSLGPGRTNTGELFF. CDR3 DNA sequence: TGCGCCAGCAGCTTGGGGCCGGGACGGACGAACACCGGGGAGCTGTTCTTT. Looking up the rest from reference TRBV5-1 and TRBJ2-2 gives the full variable domain: KAGVTQTPRYLIKTRGQQVTLSCSPISGHRSVSWYQQTPGQGLQFLFEYFSETQRNKGNFPGRFSGRQFSNSRSEMNVSTLELGDSALYLCASSLGPGRTNTGELFFGEGSRLTVL.

This clone was detected only a few times. The chain joins TRBV28 to TRBJ2-7; 7 nucleotides line up with TRBD2. Per germline, CDR1 MDHEN and CDR2 SYDVKM. The CDR3 contains 18 residues. Trimming cost V 4 bases and J 4 bases; bases outside gene matches: 19. The CDR3: CASSYYPRGGGSWYEQYF. CDR3 bases: TGTGCCAGCAGTTATTACCCCCGGGGTGGCGGGAGTTGGTACGAGCAGTACTTC.

The chain joins TRBV7-2 to TRBJ2-2; TRBD2 aligns across 8 bases. With V trimmed by 6 bases and J by 2 bases, 8 bases remained unmatched. CDR1 is SGHTA and CDR2 is FQGNSA in the germline V gene. CDR3 length equals 16 residues. The DNA for the CDR3 is TGTGCCAGCAGTTTTAGCGGGATGAGAAACACCGGGGAGCTGTTTTTT. This gives the protein CASSFSGMRNTGELFF.